This T cell receptor (beta chain) was documented in a study of shared clonotypes between healthy human individuals. Whole-study context: Each donor contributed plates that comprised three CD4 naive, three CD4 memory, two CD8 naive and one CD8 memory.

It was CD45RO-negative cells, positively selected for CCR7, that made up naive CD8 cells, with terminally differentiated effector memory CD45RA+ cells excluded. Note on this clone: As yet, its antigen is unknown.

Overall study results and limits: Compared with memory subsets, naive subsets generally had larger estimated richness. How much donors shared clonotypes was expected to be affected by sequencing depth.

Each subset's genomic DNA was shared equally among a number of immunoSEQ plates. Some clones are missing from TCRdb's copy, which holds only in-frame ones; the method was immunoSEQ multiplex PCR. The sample includes about 2 million clones, approximately 94% of them seen just once. What was sequenced was naive CD8+ T cells sorted from blood. The TCR comes from a man between 18 and 29 years old in good health.

The CDR3: CASSQDIGTSGRETDTQYF. The CDR3, as DNA: TGCGCCAGCAGCCAAGACATAGGGACTAGCGGGAGAGAGACAGATACGCAGTATTTT. The V and J genes are TRBV4-3 and TRBJ2-3; TRBD2 aligns across 14 bases. The CDR3 has 19 amino acids. Germline values: CDR1 LGHNA, CDR2 YSLEER. The V and J ends lost 0 bases and 3 bases, in that order; junction bases with no gene match: 8.